This T cell receptor (beta chain) was recorded in a study of cytomegalovirus exposure and HLA in healthy donors (dated by TCRdb to 2015 to 2018). About the full investigation: According to an earlier analysis of around 600 of the donors, 200 million or so T cells yielded 95 million to 140 million unique TCR beta sequences and about 300 Gb of sequence data. An early release covering roughly 640 HLA-typed donors comprised about 310 gigabases of sequencing data and around 86 million unique TCR sequences. Among the roughly 380 genotyped donors, roughly 80% belonged to the genetic ancestry cluster associated with self-reported Caucasian donors. The aim of the study was to test whether cataloging public T cell receptors could identify signatures of past pathogen exposure. Using immunosequencing, the study profiled T cell repertoires from some 670 subjects and related those repertoires to cytomegalovirus serostatus. A separate validation cohort of approximately 120 different subjects was used in addition to the approximately 700-subject first cohort. High-throughput TCR immunosequencing, statistical association of individual TCRs with disease status, and machine learning were combined to predict cytomegalovirus infection status. In a later analysis, previously published TCR beta repertoires from several hundred donors were re-analyzed and high-resolution HLA genotyping was added so that TCR occurrence patterns could be studied. The later analysis used no new phenotypic data to find candidate immune exposures, relying instead on TCR beta sequences and their occurrence across donors. To decide whether each TCR beta V gene segment behaved as functional or pseudogenic, an earlier analysis of some 580 of the donors relied on high-throughput TCR beta sequencing. Donor age, sex, ethnicity and CMV serostatus were compiled alongside the repertoire data. In a later genetic analysis, genome-wide SNP genotypes for about 60% of the 666 donors were used, and that subset was treated as a discovery cohort. All discovery cohort repertoires had been generated using a single sequencing platform. Both class I and class II loci were covered by HLA typing, at four-digit resolution. The number of donors typed differed by locus, with roughly 620-630 for A, B, C, DRB1 and DQB1, more than 500 for DQA1, 600 to 610 for DPA1, and under 490 for DPB1. Because of strong linkage in the cohort, five DR-DQ haplotypes were treated as single units for association and clustering. Among a few hundred genotyped donors of the cohort, an average of about 240,000 unique TCR beta nucleotide sequences were sequenced per donor, approximately 20% of them non-productive.

Concerning this clone: The antigen it binds to is not known. There are no base qualities to consult, and no much larger clone falls within one base.

Counted from cysteine to phenylalanine, this CDR3 has 14 amino acids. The kept DNA is CDR3 alone, 42 bases in frame from the first base. Per the germline V gene, MDHEN is the CDR1 and SYDVKM is the CDR2. V and J lose 4 bases and 0 bases, and a span of 9 bases separates them. The cohort consisted of fewer than 700 healthy bone marrow donors. At the time of sampling, all cohort members were nominally healthy, though unrecorded immune exposures were likely present. The donor tested CMV seropositive, placing the donor among the 290 or so seropositive members of the cohort. A peripheral blood sample was provided by each donor, and peripheral blood mononuclear cells were used for TCR beta sequencing. The Qiagen DNeasy Blood Extraction Kit was used to extract genomic DNA from the blood cell samples. Results the study describes overall, beyond this receptor: According to a later genetic analysis, donors in an Asian-associated ancestry cluster had fewer N-insertions in productive TCRs than the approximately 670-donor mean. The earlier analysis of 587 of the donors excluded about 16 rarely observed V segments, including chromosome 9 orphons, because counts were too low. In the study, roughly 160 TCR beta chains were listed as associated with cytomegalovirus. In a later genetic analysis, a missense DCLRE1C variant was associated with V-gene and J-gene trimming of TCR beta chains, and the association was replicated in an independent cohort. An earlier analysis of 587 of the donors showed that most TCR beta V segments appeared in productive rearrangements either about 87% or about 30% of the time, which broadly matched IMGT annotations. A later analysis associated about 16,000 TCR beta sequences with specific HLA alleles at a false discovery rate of 0.05. Only TCR beta chains were sequenced in this cohort, and the absence of alpha or paired-chain data limited detectable features. Across donors, most TCR sequences were observed very rarely, whereas some public TCRs were present in many individuals. Assigning TCR associations to individual alleles was difficult when HLA alleles, especially DR and DQ, strongly co-occurred. The authors suggested that the approach could potentially be generalized to other disease states and immunological phenotypes. Because HLA typing was missing for some donors at each locus, association tests included only the typed subset. A group of highly shared sequence variants was considered likely to be a technical artifact of the sequencing pipeline. The classifier was reported to diagnose cytomegalovirus status with high specificity and sensitivity in both the original and validation cohorts. According to a later analysis, parvovirus B19, influenza, CMV and Epstein-Barr virus appeared linked to several top co-occurrence clusters. According to a later analysis, TCR association rates differed among HLA loci, with DRB1 alleles showing the most associated TCRs and HLA-C alleles showing the fewest. A later analysis found that most CMV-associated TCR beta chains appeared HLA-restricted, with HLA associations seemingly driven largely by CMV exposure. In a later analysis, HLA-associated TCR beta chains showed more clonal expansion and lower generation probabilities than non-associated chains that were equally common. Because the 87-base-pair reads could not distinguish some IMGT-functional V segments, including TRBV6-2 and TRBV6-3, those segments were excluded. A few of the identified cytomegalovirus-associated TCR beta chains were confirmed in vitro to be specific for cytomegalovirus antigens. The presence/absence analyses assumed that sequencing depth was roughly uniform across donors, and that assumption may not be true. The only immune exposure information available for the cohort was CMV serostatus. A further reported finding was that TCR beta sequences accurately predicted the HLA-A and HLA-B alleles for most subjects in the first cohort. Linkage disequilibrium might explain the correlated functional status among segregating V segments, but an unknown experimental factor could not be ruled out.

Receptors were amplified or captured by the immunoSEQ multiplex PCR assay. The multiplex PCR relied on a mix of 60 forward primers for TCR Vbeta segments and 13 reverse primers for TCR Jbeta segments. Amplification of the CDR3 region of rearranged TCR beta genes was performed with a multiplex PCR assay on genomic DNA. On the Illumina HiSeq System, the amplified TCR beta libraries were sequenced as 87-base-pair reads. In the source study's methods: A later analysis tallied 75 million to 95 million unique TCR beta chains across the roughly 610 repertoires, and about 10 million of those chains were shared by two or more donors. Raw reads were error-corrected and collapsed into unique sequences by a nearest-neighbor algorithm in which closely related sequences were merged to remove PCR and sequencing errors. CDR3 sequences were aligned to IMGT reference sequences to assign V, D and J gene segments. For a sequence to be retained, a match of at least six nucleotides was required to both a V gene segment and a J gene segment. Rearrangements were called productive when the CDR3 lacked stop codons and stayed in frame with V and J; all others were non-productive. Following IMGT convention, CDR3 was defined as the stretch from the second conserved V-encoded cysteine to the conserved J-encoded phenylalanine. In an earlier analysis of more than 550 of the donors, sequences lacking an unambiguous match to a single V gene segment were excluded. In an earlier analysis of approximately 590 of the donors, a V segment was called functional when productive rearrangements were above 56.7%, and segregating when the standard deviation between donors exceeded 5%. To diagnose cytomegalovirus status from the catalog of TCR beta chain sequences, a statistical classification framework was built. V and J gene assignment, in a later analysis, came from comparing TCR nucleotide sequences with IMGT/GENE-DB human TR gene sequences. The TCRdist pipeline was used in a later analysis to assign CDR3 sequences and most-parsimonious VDJ recombination scenarios. In a later analysis, each TCR beta chain was defined by its CDR3 amino acid sequence together with its V-gene family, and reads lacking a unique V-gene family were excluded. As a way to deal with suspected cross-contamination and a sequencing artifact, a later analysis dropped more than 500 nucleotide sequences that were highly shared and had low generation probability. In a later analysis, a clonal expansion index was calculated for each public chain from normalized within-repertoire ranks of inferred template counts. A later analysis computed generation probabilities with a VDJ recombination model fitted to out-of-frame rearrangements, and checked the results against IGoR. In a later analysis, hypergeometric tests were used to score TCR-TCR, TCR-HLA and TCR-CMV co-occurrence, with a repertoire-size bias correction applied to TCR pairs. To estimate false discovery rates, a later analysis permuted the HLA or CMV assignments 20 times. In a later analysis, co-occurring TCRs were grouped with DBSCAN, and TCRdist sequence similarity was added when clustering was performed within HLA-allele-positive subsets. Co-occurrence clustering excluded repertoires with fewer than 30,000 or more than 120,000 public chains, plus five with anomalous nucleotide sharing. Not all clones reach the TCRdb copy of this immuneACCESS table, which keeps in-frame sequences only. Checked studies attribute under half of the gap to unresolved V genes and leave the rest unexplained. D and trimming come from the DNA, and the V and J calls and clone size come from that table. This sample comprises 55,000 to 80,000 clones, 60% to 80% of them detected only once. The top ten constitute about 20% of the sample.

The material sequenced was PBMCs. Recombination linked TRBV28 to TRBJ1-1; tentative D gene TRBD1, with 6 bases matching. The source is a woman in her 30s in good health and CMV-seropositive. The CDR3 reads CASSSTGLNTEAFF. The DNA is as follows: TGTGCCAGCAGTTCTACAGGGTTGAACACTGAAGCTTTCTTT. The entire variable domain, with the stretches around the CDR3 drawn from the reference TRBV28 and TRBJ1-1 proteins, is DVKVTQSSRYLVKRTGEKVFLECVQDMDHENMFWYRQDPGLGLRLIYFSYDVKMKEKGDIPEGYSVSREKKERFSLILESASTNQTSMYLCASSSTGLNTEAFFGQGTRLTVV.